This is a list of T cell receptor beta chains from one sample in a study of long-term antiretroviral therapy in people with HIV. Profiled with immunoSEQ multiplex PCR; TCRdb holds only in-frame clones, not every one. The table has about 40,000 clones, roughly nine tenths seen once. Sequencing used unsorted PBMCs, obtained 1.2 years after starting antiretroviral therapy. The receptors stem from a woman aged 50 to 60 with HIV. The CDR3 runs from the conserved cysteine through the conserved F or W. A D gene is named only where the DNA matches it firmly. Clone sizes are given selectively: once, few, many, or a class where the clone is expanded.

V gene	J gene	clone size	D gene	CDR3 protein	CDR3 DNA
TRBV6-5	TRBJ1-1	once	NA	CASSFGPGGTEAFF	TGTGCCAGCAGTTTTGGGCCAGGCGGCACTGAAGCTTTCTTT
TRBV19	TRBJ1-5	NA	TRBD1	CASMHRGPQPQHF	TGTGCCAGTATGCACAGGGGACCTCAGCCCCAGCATTTT
TRBV9	TRBJ2-2	NA	TRBD2	CASSVEEEGLAGPSGELFF	TGTGCCAGCAGCGTAGAAGAGGAGGGACTAGCGGGGCCCTCCGGGGAGCTGTTTTTT
TRBV30	TRBJ1-6	NA	NA	CAWSVRPVSSYNSPLHF	TGTGCCTGGAGTGTACGGCCAGTTAGCTCCTATAATTCACCCCTCCACTTT
TRBV11-2	TRBJ1-1	NA	NA	CATTGLGEAFF	TGTGCCACCACAGGGCTGGGTGAAGCTTTCTTT
TRBV11-2	TRBJ1-5	NA	TRBD1	CASSFLDREALGQPQHF	TGTGCCAGCAGCTTTTTGGACAGGGAGGCCCTTGGGCAGCCCCAGCATTTT
TRBV19	TRBJ2-7	NA	TRBD1	CASRGDREDYEQYF	TGTGCCAGTAGGGGAGACAGGGAAGACTACGAGCAGTACTTC
TRBV29-1	TRBJ2-4	NA	TRBD2	CSVPLGGSGGAKAKNIQYF	TGCAGCGTTCCCCTAGGGGGTAGCGGGGGGGCCAAGGCCAAAAACATTCAGTACTTC
TRBV2	TRBJ1-6	NA	NA	CASNGVGSSYNSPLHF	TGTGCCAGCAATGGGGTGGGGAGCTCCTATAATTCACCCCTCCACTTT
TRBV28	TRBJ1-5	NA	TRBD1	CASSLHTGTGESNQPQHF	TGTGCCAGCAGTTTACATACCGGGACAGGGGAGAGCAATCAGCCCCAGCATTTT
TRBV9	TRBJ2-1	NA	TRBD2	CASSVDIAGGWNEQFF	TGTGCCAGCAGCGTAGATATAGCGGGGGGGTGGAATGAGCAGTTCTTC
TRBV7-3	TRBJ2-2	NA	TRBD2	CASSRTSGADTGELFF	TGTGCCAGCAGCCGGACTAGCGGGGCGGACACCGGGGAGCTGTTTTTT
TRBV5-8	TRBJ2-3	once	TRBD2	CASSFGGGASTDTQYF	TGTGCCAGCAGCTTTGGCGGGGGTGCTAGCACAGATACGCAGTATTTT
TRBV5-4	TRBJ1-1	NA	NA	CASRPDRQNTEAFF	TGTGCCAGCAGACCTGACAGGCAGAACACTGAAGCTTTCTTT
TRBV11-2	TRBJ1-6	few	NA	CASSLGGLPLHF	TGTGCCAGCAGCTTAGGTGGTTTACCCCTCCACTTT
TRBV11-3	TRBJ2-3	NA	NA	CASSLGVGDTQYF	TGTGCCAGCAGCTTAGGCGTCGGGGATACGCAGTATTTT
TRBV6-6	TRBJ1-2	NA	TRBD1	CASTPGTVIRYGYTF	TGTGCCAGCACCCCCGGGACAGTCATACGTTATGGCTACACCTTC
TRBV6-4	TRBJ2-1	NA	TRBD1	CASSVGQGADNEQFF	TGTGCCAGCAGTGTCGGACAGGGGGCCGACAATGAGCAGTTCTTC
TRBV29-1	TRBJ2-5	NA	NA	CSVETSGETQYF	TGCAGCGTTGAGACCTCGGGGGAGACCCAGTACTTC
TRBV9	TRBJ1-3	NA	TRBD1	CASSGTGVGNTIYF	TGTGCCAGCAGCGGCACAGGGGTAGGAAACACCATATATTTT
TRBV9	TRBJ2-1	NA	NA	CASSVDPRTHRDEQFF	TGTGCCAGCAGCGTAGATCCCCGGACACACCGCGATGAGCAGTTCTTC
TRBV6-6	TRBJ2-7	NA	NA	CASSLGDEQYF	TGTGCCAGCAGCCTCGGGGACGAGCAGTACTTC
TRBV2	TRBJ2-1	NA	TRBD2	CASSASGTSGVNEQFF	TGTGCCAGCAGCGCCTCCGGGACTAGCGGGGTGAATGAGCAGTTCTTC
TRBV7-6	TRBJ2-1	NA	TRBD2	CASSLRSGGDNNEQFF	TGTGCCAGCAGCCTCCGGAGCGGGGGGGACAACAATGAGCAGTTCTTC
TRBV6-1	TRBJ2-3	once	TRBD2	CASRSGGTEQYF	TGTGCCAGCAGAAGCGGGGGGACTGAGCAGTATTTT
TRBV30	TRBJ2-1	NA	TRBD1	CAWRTGFGTGVFF	TGTGCCTGGAGAACGGGTTTCGGGACAGGGGTCTTCTTC
TRBV2	TRBJ2-3	NA	TRBD2	CASSLFPGLAGPKSTDTQYF	TGTGCCAGCAGTCTATTCCCGGGACTAGCGGGACCTAAGAGCACAGATACGCAGTATTTT
TRBV5-1	TRBJ1-6	NA	TRBD1	CASSLVGDRASNSPLHF	TGCGCCAGCAGCTTGGTAGGGGACAGGGCTTCTAATTCACCCCTCCACTTT
TRBV29-1	TRBJ2-3	NA	NA	CSVEGGASTDTQYF	TGCAGCGTTGAAGGGGGCGCGAGCACAGATACGCAGTATTTT
TRBV4-2	TRBJ2-2	NA	TRBD1	CASSHSGTGEGANTGELFF	TGTGCCAGCAGCCATTCCGGGACAGGGGAAGGAGCGAACACCGGGGAGCTGTTTTTT
TRBV18	TRBJ1-4	NA	TRBD1	CASSPPGGQKNEKLFF	TGTGCCAGCTCACCTCCTGGGGGACAGAAAAATGAAAAACTGTTTTTT
TRBV19	TRBJ2-3	NA	TRBD2	CAERRGVEDTQYF	TGTGCGGAACGGCGGGGGGTTGAAGATACGCAGTATTTT
TRBV6-6	TRBJ1-1	NA	NA	CASSTARRNTEAFF	TGTGCCAGCAGCACCGCCCGACGGAACACTGAAGCTTTCTTT
TRBV7-2	TRBJ1-1	NA	NA	CASSHGTAEAFF	TGTGCCAGCAGCCACGGGACGGCTGAAGCTTTCTTT
TRBV5-5	TRBJ2-7	few	NA	CASSPGRHSYEQYF	TGTGCCAGCAGCCCAGGACGGCACTCCTACGAGCAGTACTTC
TRBV7-9	TRBJ2-7	NA	TRBD1	CASSWGQGVNEQYF	TGTGCCAGCAGCTGGGGACAGGGGGTGAACGAGCAGTACTTC
TRBV27	TRBJ1-5	NA	NA	CASSLWARGNVQPQHF	TGTGCCAGCAGTTTATGGGCCCGGGGTAATGTTCAGCCCCAGCATTTT
TRBV27	TRBJ2-7	NA	NA	CASSFAGSYEQYF	TGTGCCAGCAGTTTTGCCGGTTCCTACGAGCAGTACTTC
TRBV7-2	TRBJ2-3	once	NA	CASSSYRDTQYF	TGTGCCAGCAGCTCGTACAGGGATACGCAGTATTTT
TRBV4-2	TRBJ1-2	NA	TRBD1	CASSQVASRGMLSYTF	TGTGCCAGCAGCCAAGTAGCCTCCAGGGGGATGTTGTCCTACACCTTC
TRBV6-1	TRBJ1-4	NA	NA	CASSPTGVNEKLFF	TGTGCCAGCAGCCCCACGGGTGTTAATGAAAAACTGTTTTTT